The entry below describes one TCR beta chain. This sample was taken from a study of T-cell memory formation after mild COVID-19. At the level of the study: Largely donor-specific TCR clusters were found.

MiXCR, run by TCRdb on the 5' RACE reads, gives a single entry per CDR3 protein. The sample includes 430,000 or so distinct CDR3 sequences, 20% to 30% of them seen just once. Sequencing was done on a sample of PBMCs or a T cell subset sorted from them (not recorded which). The clonotype comes from an adult woman who had mild COVID-19 (a few samples of this study predate the infection). Cell type and time point are not known.

The CDR3 loop reads CASSVGSGDTIYF. The CDR3 bases are TGTGCCAGCAGCGTAGGGAGCGGTGACACCATATATTTT. This chain uses TRBV9 with TRBJ1-3; no firm D call. CDR1 is SGDLS, CDR2 YYNGEE, per germline. The CDR3 spans 13 residues. The V end was cut by 0 bases, the J end by 8 bases, with 9 bases between.